In this sample, the clone carrying this T cell receptor (beta chain) turned up a few times. Germline V gives CDR1 SGHRS, CDR2 YFSETQ. The CDR3 is made up of 13 amino acids. V was pared by 4 bases and J by 6 bases, with 13 bases between. What was amplified from RNA transcripts were TCR beta CDR3 regions. The HTBI primer set drove a first-round RT-PCR of the TCR CDR3. From the multiplex PCR reads, TCRdb called clonotypes with MiXCR, one entry per CDR3 protein. The sample holds hundreds of thousands of distinct CDR3 sequences; 13% are singletons and the top ten take 9.2%. This sample is part of a study of T cells in Graves' hyperthyroidism and ophthalmopathy.

Source material: blood. The genes are TRBV5-1 and TRBJ1-1; D gene ambiguous. This sequence originates from a young woman with Graves' hyperthyroidism. The CDR3, as DNA: TGCGCCAGCAGCCCTCCCGCGGGGTCTGAAGCTTTCTTT. Translation: CASSPPAGSEAFF.